This TCR beta chain was documented in a study of cytomegalovirus exposure and HLA in healthy donors. Broader study findings: According to a later analysis, most TCR beta chains associated with CMV appeared HLA-restricted.

In germline, CDR1 is PRHDT, CDR2 FYEKMQ (reference sequence). The trim removed 2 bases at V and 2 bases at J, leaving 4 bases unmatched. The CDR3 has 16 residues. A word on this clone: Antigen unknown.

Primers included in the PCR were 60 Vbeta and 13 Jbeta primers. This table comes from immunoSEQ multiplex PCR, and its TCRdb copy is limited to in-frame clones, with some not included. The data contain 150,000 to 200,000 clones, approximately 81% of them singletons. Sequenced input: PBMCs. V is TRBV13 and J is TRBJ2-1, with TRBD1 matching over 9 bases. The receptor was derived from a female donor in good health and CMV-seronegative. CDR3 bases: TGTGCCAGCAGCTTAACGGGACAGGGCACCTACAATGAGCAGTTCTTC. Its protein product is CASSLTGQGTYNEQFF.